These 13 T cell receptor beta chains were all obtained from the same sample, sequenced in a study of blood T cell repertoires in COVID-19. Some clones are missing from TCRdb's copy, which holds only in-frame ones; the method was immunoSEQ multiplex PCR. The sample consists of 200,000 to 250,000 clones, 85% of them appearing once. Sequencing used peripheral blood. The receptors were gathered from a woman aged 70-85 years with COVID-19, enrolled during active disease.

The gene calls are TRBV20-1 and TRBJ1-2, with D uncertain. The length of the CDR3 is 11 residues. Germline lookup yields CDR1 DFQATT and CDR2 SNEGSKA (reference sequence). V lost 7 bases and J lost 8, with 14 bases in between. In nucleotides, the CDR3 is TGCAGTGTTACCCATAGCGGAGGCTACACCTTC. This gives the protein CSVTHSGGYTF.

The V and J genes are TRBV12-3 or TRBV12-4 and TRBJ1-2, with 7 bases matching TRBD1. The CDR3 runs to 13 residues. J was trimmed by 4 bases and V by 6 bases; bases with no gene match: 5. CDR3 amino acids: CASSRDSSYGYTF. CDR3 coding DNA: TGTGCCAGCAGCCGGGACAGCAGCTATGGCTACACCTTC.

Only one count was recorded for this clone. The V gene is TRBV6-5, the J gene TRBJ2-3; 11 bases map to TRBD2. From germline, CDR1 is MNHEY and CDR2 SVGAGI. With 1 base clipped from V and 0 bases from J, the junction kept 0 bases outside the gene matches. CDR3 length: 16 residues. The CDR3 bases are TGTGCCAGCAGTTACTGGACTAGCGGGAGCACAGATACGCAGTATTTT. It translates to CASSYWTSGSTDTQYF.

This rearrangement joins TRBV27 to TRBJ1-2; the D gene is possibly TRBD1 (6 bases). The germline V gene has CDR1 MNHEY and CDR2 SMNVEV (reference sequence). Trimming left V 4 bases short and J 2 bases short, with 23 bases between. The CDR3 consists of 18 residues. The CDR3 sequence: CASSSSWGRGQKNYGYTF. The CDR3 coding sequence is TGTGCCAGCAGTTCCTCATGGGGCAGGGGCCAGAAGAACTATGGCTACACCTTC.

This chain joins TRBV4-1 and TRBJ1-1; 8 nucleotides match TRBD1. CDR1 and CDR2 (germline): MGHRA, YSYEKL. The CDR3 is made up of 17 amino acids. Losses at the gene ends were 4 bases for V and 3 bases for J; bases not matched to a gene: 13. The CDR3 protein is CASSLGQGRLGDTEAFF. For the CDR3, the DNA is TGCGCCAGCAGCCTCGGACAGGGTCGACTGGGGGACACTGAAGCTTTCTTT.

This chain's CDR3 is CASSKTTGDYNQPQHF. The CDR3 bases are TGTGCCAGCAGCAAGACGACAGGGGATTACAATCAGCCCCAGCATTTT. The chain joins TRBV5-6 to TRBJ1-5; 8 bases are shared with TRBD1. The length of the CDR3 is 16 residues. Germline V gene data show CDR1 as SGHDT and CDR2 as YYEEEE. With V trimmed by 4 bases and J by 3 bases, 9 bases remained unmatched.

This clone was seen ten or more times. This rearrangement joins TRBV12-3 or TRBV12-4 to TRBJ2-7; 10 bases line up with TRBD2. CDR3 length: 12 residues. J lost 7 bases, V lost 6 bases, and 3 bases had no gene match. The CDR3 reads CASSSLAGEQYF. The CDR3 nucleotides read TGTGCCAGCAGCTCACTAGCGGGGGAGCAGTACTTC.

The chain has TRBV29-1 and TRBJ2-1; 13 positions agree with TRBD2. The germline gives CDR1 SQVTM, CDR2 ANQGSEA. V shed 3 bases, J shed 6 bases, and the junction held 2 bases outside the gene matches. This CDR3 contains 14 residues. The CDR3 DNA sequence: TGCAGCGTTGAGGGACTAGCGGGGATCAATGAGCAGTTCTTC. Translating it yields CSVEGLAGINEQFF.

The rearrangement uses TRBV3-1 (or the pseudogene TRBV3-2) and TRBJ1-2, with D perhaps TRBD1 (5 bases). Per germline, CDR1 LGHDT and CDR2 YNNKEL (reference sequence). Trimming cost V 0 bases and J 8 bases, with 19 bases left between them. This CDR3 region has 16 residues. The CDR3: CASSQDGGIGTQGYTF. CDR3 DNA sequence: TGTGCCAGCAGCCAAGACGGGGGGATCGGAACTCAAGGCTACACCTTC.

V usage is TRBV6-5 and J usage is TRBJ1-2; tentative D call: TRBD1 (6 bases). The germline V gene has CDR1 MNHEY and CDR2 SVGAGI. The V gene lost 6 bases and the J gene lost 7 bases, with 15 bases spanning the gap. This CDR3 contains 13 residues. Here the CDR3 reads CASRTGWSGGYTF. CDR3 nucleotides: TGTGCCAGCAGAACAGGGTGGTCGGGTGGCTACACCTTC.

V gene TRBV14 combines with J gene TRBJ1-4; D not resolved. Trimming cost V 1 base and J 6 bases, with 12 bases left between them. This CDR3 spans 15 amino acids. Germline-derived CDR1 and CDR2 are SGHDN and FVKESK. CDR3 DNA: TGTGCCAGCAGCCAAGCCGTGGCGCGGGATGAAAAACTGTTTTTT. It codes for CASSQAVARDEKLFF. The whole variable domain, filled in from reference TRBV14 and TRBJ1-4, reads EAGVTQFPSHSVIEKGQTVTLRCDPISGHDNLYWYRRVMGKEIKFLLHFVKESKQDESGMPNNRFLAERTGGTYSTLKVQPAELEDSGVYFCASSQAVARDEKLFFGSGTQLSVL.

The chain links TRBV5-1 to TRBJ1-2, with D tentatively TRBD1 (6 bases). From germline, CDR1 is SGHRS and CDR2 YFSETQ. The CDR3 covers 15 residues. V dropped 3 bases and J dropped 5 bases, with 17 bases sitting between them. The CDR3 loop reads CASSSAGTSGYGYTF. In DNA form, the CDR3 reads TGCGCCAGCAGCTCGGCCGGGACATCCGGTTATGGCTACACCTTC.

On this clone itself: The sample holds other DNA sequences that translate to the same CDR3. This chain connects TRBV29-1 to TRBJ1-1; TRBD1 agrees at 8 bases. Per germline, CDR1 SQVTM and CDR2 ANQGSEA. V dropped 5 bases and J dropped 1; count of bases not matched to a gene: 3. The CDR3 spans 13 residues. Here the CDR3 reads CSVRTGGNTEAFF. The CDR3 region has the DNA TGCAGCGTTCGCACAGGGGGGAACACTGAAGCTTTCTTT.